The clone carrying this T cell receptor beta chain was detected many times. No antigen is known for it. TCRdb reprocessed the 5' RACE reads via MiXCR and lists one record per CDR3 protein. The sample consists of around 1.7 million distinct CDR3 sequences, about 32% of them appearing once. This CDR3 region has 13 residues. V lost 2 bases and J 5 bases, leaving 9 bases between the germline ends. Germline lookup yields CDR1 MNHNY and CDR2 SVGAGI (reference sequence). The record originates from a study of identical twins. Points from the study as a whole: An excess of low generation probability was shown by twin-shared out-of-frame alpha sequences. The models systematically underestimated how much out-of-frame TCR alpha was shared in monozygotic twins. The abundant beta clonotypes from cord blood had fewer insertions, and memory repertoires had none of this.

This TCR came from a newborn girl in good health. Material: cord blood. This rearrangement joins TRBV6-6 to TRBJ2-5, with D uncertain. The CDR3 sequence: CASSYRAGETQYF. The CDR3 DNA reads TGTGCCAGCAGTTACAGGGCTGGGGAGACCCAGTACTTC.